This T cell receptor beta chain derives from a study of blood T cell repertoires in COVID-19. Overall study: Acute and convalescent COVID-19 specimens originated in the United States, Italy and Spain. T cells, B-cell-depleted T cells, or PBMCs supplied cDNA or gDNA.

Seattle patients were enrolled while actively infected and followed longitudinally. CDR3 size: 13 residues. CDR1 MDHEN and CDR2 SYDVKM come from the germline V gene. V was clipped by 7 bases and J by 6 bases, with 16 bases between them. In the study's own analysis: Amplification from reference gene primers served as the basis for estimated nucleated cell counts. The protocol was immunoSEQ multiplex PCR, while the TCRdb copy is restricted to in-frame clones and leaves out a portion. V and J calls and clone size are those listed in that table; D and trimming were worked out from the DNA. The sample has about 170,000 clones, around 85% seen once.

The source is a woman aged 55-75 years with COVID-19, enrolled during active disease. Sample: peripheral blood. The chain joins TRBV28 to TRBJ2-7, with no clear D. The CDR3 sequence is CASIMGFTAEQYF. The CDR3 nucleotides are TGTGCCAGCATAATGGGCTTCACCGCCGAGCAGTACTTC.